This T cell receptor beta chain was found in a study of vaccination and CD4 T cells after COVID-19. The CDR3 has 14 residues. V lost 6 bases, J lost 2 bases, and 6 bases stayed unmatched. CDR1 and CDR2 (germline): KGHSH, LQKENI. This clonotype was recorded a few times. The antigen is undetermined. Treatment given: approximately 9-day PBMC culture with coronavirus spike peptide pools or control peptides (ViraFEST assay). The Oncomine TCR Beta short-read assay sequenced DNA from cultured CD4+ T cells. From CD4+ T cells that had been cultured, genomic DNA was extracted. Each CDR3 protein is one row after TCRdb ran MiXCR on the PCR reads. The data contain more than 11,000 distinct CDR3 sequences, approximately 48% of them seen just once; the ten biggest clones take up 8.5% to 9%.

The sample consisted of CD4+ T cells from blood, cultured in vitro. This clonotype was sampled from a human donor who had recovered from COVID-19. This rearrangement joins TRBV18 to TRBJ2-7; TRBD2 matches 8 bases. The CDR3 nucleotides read TGTGCCAGCTCGTCGACCGGGGGGGCCTACGAGCAGTACTTC. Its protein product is CASSSTGGAYEQYF.